One sample yielded the 30 T cell receptor delta chains listed below, sequenced in a study of gammadelta T cells in human blood. TCRdb re-called the RT-PCR reads through CATT. The profile shows more than 250 delta-chain clones, roughly 15% of them singletons. Sequenced: non-Vgamma9Vdelta2 gamma-delta T cells from infant blood. The receptor set was obtained from a human donor.

Concerning this clone itself: A far larger clone is one nucleotide away, so this likely arose from a read error. The chain employs TRDV3 and TRDJ1; 7 bases match TRDD3. CDR1 and CDR2 from the germline V gene are TVYSNPD and GDNSRS (reference sequence). The CDR3 totals 21 residues. Trimming removed 2 bases from V and 1 base from J; junction bases left unmatched: 28. The CDR3 sequence: CAFGGDWKGDFLKASTDKLIF. Written as DNA, the CDR3 is TGTGCCTTTGGGGGGGATTGGAAGGGGGATTTTCTTAAGGCGTCCACCGATAAACTCATCTTT.

A word on this clone: It is likely a read error: a sequence one base away is far more abundant. This chain uses TRDV1 with TRDJ1, with a tentative D call TRDD3 (5 bases). The CDR3 has 18 residues. Trimming shortened V by 2 bases and J by 0 bases, and 19 bases separated the two germline ends. Germline loops: CDR1 TSWWSYY, CDR2 QGS. The CDR3 DNA reads as TGTGCTCTTGGGGAAGGGGGGGGGCCTCCCCTTTACACCGATAAACTCATCTTT. Protein product: CALGEGGGPPLYTDKLIF.

To note about this clone: For this DNA, TCRdb reports the protein of a much larger clone, which diverges at residue 8, most likely from a read error; the protein presented here is translated directly from the DNA. The V gene is TRDV3, the J gene TRDJ1, with D tentatively TRDD2 or TRDD3 (6 bases each). Trimming removed 4 bases at V and 2 bases at J, with 20 bases between. The CDR3 extends over 15 amino acids. The germline gives CDR1 TVYSNPD, CDR2 GDNSRS (reference sequence). The DNA for the CDR3 is TGTGCCTCCTTCCCGAGGGGATGCAGAACCGATAAACTCATCTTT. Protein product: CASFPRGCRTDKLIF.

For this clone: This DNA translates differently at residue 4 from the TCRdb protein, which is that of a much larger clone; a read error is likely, and the protein shown is the DNA's own translation. V is TRDV3 and J is TRDJ1; 8 bases line up with TRDD3. The CDR3 sequence is 15 residues long. J lost 2 bases, V lost 4 bases, and 12 bases had no gene match. Germline loops: CDR1 TVYSNPD, CDR2 GDNSRS (reference sequence). CDR3 sequence (DNA): TGTGCCTCCTGCCCGAGGGGATACAGAACCGATAAACTCATCTTT. This translates into CASCPRGYRTDKLIF.

This clone ranks as large. The chain couples TRDV1 to TRDJ1; tentatively, D is TRDD2 or TRDD3 (6 bases each). This CDR3 is built from 19 residues. The germline V gene encodes CDR1 TSWWSYY and CDR2 QGS. V dropped 2 bases and J dropped 2 bases, with 24 bases sitting between them. CDR3 bases: TGTGCTCTTGGGGAATCCCTTCCCACCAAGAGGATACATACCGATAAACTCATCTTT. Protein product: CALGESLPTKRIHTDKLIF.

The sample holds a few counts of this clone. The mismatch at residue 21 between this DNA's translation and the TCRdb protein of a much larger clone likely reflects a read error; the protein shown is translated from the DNA. The rearrangement links TRDV1 to TRDJ1, with D perhaps matching TRDD2 (8 bases). The V gene's germline CDR1 is TSWWSYY and CDR2 QGS. The CDR3 consists of 23 residues. CDR3 coding DNA: TGTGCTCTTGGGGCCATAGGCCTTCCTAATCACTGGGGATTGGCCACCTACACCGATAAACGCATCTTT. Protein: CALGAIGLPNHWGLATYTDKRIF.

On this clone: TCRdb's listed protein matches a much larger clone and diverges from this DNA's translation at residue 17, likely through a read error; the protein shown comes from the DNA. This chain connects TRDV1 to TRDJ1, with D perhaps matching TRDD2 or TRDD3 (9 bases each). The germline gives CDR1 TSWWSYY, CDR2 QGS. The CDR3 is 21 amino acids. This chain's CDR3 is CALGELGALPTNSGDTEKLIF. The DNA of the CDR3 is TGTGCTCTTGGGGAACTGGGGGCCCTTCCTACAAATTCGGGGGATACCGAAAAACTCATCTTT.

This clone rates as large. The chain couples TRDV1 to TRDJ1; 11 bases align to TRDD3. V gave up 3 bases and J gave up 0 bases; unmatched junction bases: 27. CDR3 length equals 24 residues. Germline lookup yields CDR1 TSWWSYY and CDR2 QGS. The CDR3: CALGDVKFLRGLGDTRRYTDKLIF. Written as DNA, the CDR3 is TGTGCTCTTGGGGATGTAAAATTCCTACGAGGGCTGGGGGATACTAGGAGGTACACCGATAAACTCATCTTT.

On this clone: This sequence is one base from a far larger clone and is likely a read error. Other DNA sequences in the same sample also yield this CDR3. The J gene is TRDJ1, the V gene TRDV1; D may be TRDD3 (7 bases). The CDR3 runs to 23 residues. Per the germline V gene, CDR1 is TSWWSYY and CDR2 is QGS. Between the trimmed V and J ends, which lost 4 bases and 0 bases, there was a span of 36 bases. The CDR3 sequence: CALGAIGLPNHWGLATYTDKLIF. In nucleotides, the CDR3 is TGTGCTCTTGGGGCCATAGGCCTTCCCAATCACTGGGGATTGGCCACCTACACCGATAAACTCATCTTT.

This clone was detected only a few times. A much larger clone differs by one base, so this may be a read error. The chain combines TRDV1 with TRDJ1, with 12 bases that match TRDD3. The CDR3 extends over 25 amino acids. CDR1 is TSWWSYY and CDR2 is QGS in the germline V gene. V lost 4 bases, J lost 0 bases, and 30 bases stayed unmatched. In nucleotides, the CDR3 is TGTGCTCTTGGGGGGACTCCGAAACCCCCAACGAAGTACTGGGGGATACCAGGGTACACCGATAAACTCATCTTT. Translating gives CALGGTPKPPTKYWGIPGYTDKLIF.

In regard to this clone: A far bigger clonotype differs at one base, so this is likely a read error. The rearrangement uses TRDV1 and TRDJ1; 11 nucleotides align to TRDD3. The CDR3 spans 25 residues. Germline values: CDR1 TSWWSYY, CDR2 QGS. The J segment lost 6 bases and the V segment lost 2 bases, leaving 35 bases of the junction unmatched. In nucleotides, the CDR3 is TGTGCTCTTGGGGAAGGTCTGTACTGGGGGATAACGGGTACACCGATAAAGCCCTGGACCAATAAACTCATCTTT. As protein: CALGEGLYWGITGTPIKPWTNKLIF.

In its sample, this clone is hyperexpanded (1% or more). Other DNA sequences in this sample translate to the same CDR3. The chain carries TRDV1 and TRDJ1; 8 nucleotides line up with TRDD3. Germline V gene sequence: CDR1 TSWWSYY, CDR2 QGS. V gave up 6 bases and J gave up 0 bases; unmatched junction bases: 27. CDR3 length: 22 amino acids. The CDR3 nucleotides read TGTGCTCTTGGACCACCTTCCCCTAGGGTCCTACTGGGGGTCGTGTACACCGATAAACTCATCTTT. Its translation is CALGPPSPRVLLGVVYTDKLIF.

This clone is deemed large (0.1 to 1%). The V and J genes are TRDV1 and TRDJ1, with D unresolved. The ends were cut back, 3 bases at V and 0 bases at J, with 14 bases in the middle. CDR3 size: 16 residues. CDR1 is TSWWSYY and CDR2 is QGS in the germline V gene. The CDR3 is CALGEASPGYTDKLIF. As DNA, the CDR3 is TGTGCTCTTGGGGAGGCCTCCCCGGGGTACACCGATAAACTCATCTTT.

This clone is classed as large. The chain joins TRDV2 to TRDJ1; 11 bases line up with TRDD3. CDR3 length equals 22 residues. With V trimmed by 5 bases and J by 1 base, 26 bases remained unmatched. Looked up from germline, CDR1 is GEAIGNYY and CDR2 is EKD. CDR3 coding DNA: TGTGCCTGTGTTCCCCTCAATTCGGGAATGGGGGATACGACAAGACTCACCGATAAACTCATCTTT. This codes for CACVPLNSGMGDTTRLTDKLIF.

By its share, this clone is large. V is TRDV3 and J is TRDJ1, with 9 nucleotides matching TRDD3. Germline CDR1 is TVYSNPD and CDR2 is GDNSRS (reference sequence). V was pared by 3 bases and J by 0 bases, with 20 bases of the junction left unmatched. The CDR3 runs 19 residues. The CDR3 is CAFLSHLLGDDSDTDKLIF. As DNA, the CDR3 is TGTGCCTTCCTATCTCACCTACTGGGGGACGACTCAGACACCGATAAACTCATCTTT.

Within the sample, this clone is hyperexpanded (1% or more). The sample carries other DNA sequences with the same CDR3. This chain connects TRDV1 to TRDJ1; 11 bases match TRDD3. V gave up 2 bases and J gave up 0 bases; unmatched junction bases: 17. The CDR3 totals 21 residues. Germline assignment: CDR1 TSWWSYY and CDR2 QGS. CDR3 sequence reads: CALGELSWTYWGIGHTDKLIF. The CDR3, as DNA: TGTGCTCTTGGGGAATTGAGTTGGACGTACTGGGGGATAGGGCACACCGATAAACTCATCTTT.

Remarks on this clone: A much more abundant neighbour one base away suggests this may be a read error. This chain joins TRDV1 and TRDJ1, with TRDD3 identical over 8 bases. Germline trimming cut 4 bases from V and 2 bases from J; bases unmatched to any gene: 18. CDR3 length equals 19 residues. Germline V gene lookup returns CDR1 TSWWSYY and CDR2 QGS. The CDR3 sequence: CALGASPMVQGGYTDKLIF. Written as DNA, the CDR3 is TGTGCTCTTGGGGCCAGTCCTATGGTCCAAGGGGGATATACCGATAAACTCATCTTT.

On this clone itself: With only one base between it and a far larger clone, this is likely a read error. This specimen includes other DNA sequences encoding the same CDR3. The genes are TRDV1 and TRDJ3; weak D call: TRDD3 (10 bases). Trimming took off 3 bases at V and 11 bases at J, with 44 bases between the two ends. Germline values: CDR1 TSWWSYY, CDR2 QGS. This CDR3 has 25 amino acids. In DNA, the CDR3 is TGTGCTCTTGGGGATCTTTCTCGCCGAAAAACCTTCCTACAGGGGGATACGTTTTGGTCCCGACAGATGTTTTTC. Translating gives CALGDLSRRKTFLQGDTFWSRQMFF.

In its sample, this clone is large (0.1 to 1%). The chain carries TRDV1 and TRDJ1, with TRDD3 matching 9 bases. From germline, CDR1 is TSWWSYY and CDR2 QGS. Trimming cost V 2 bases and J 0 bases; bases outside gene matches: 16. This CDR3 spans 20 amino acids. The chain's CDR3 is CALGEKGPTGGHPYTDKLIF. The DNA for the CDR3 is TGTGCTCTTGGGGAAAAAGGTCCTACTGGGGGACATCCCTACACCGATAAACTCATCTTT.

Turning to this clone: This sequence is one base from a far larger clone and is likely a read error. In the same sample, other DNA sequences code for this CDR3. The chain has TRDV1 and TRDJ3; TRDD3 might be the D (10 bases). The CDR3 is 25 residues long. The germline CDR1 and CDR2 sequences are TSWWSYY and QGS. Trimming removed 3 bases at V and 11 bases at J, with 44 bases between. The CDR3 loop is CALGDLSRRKTFLQGDTFWSRQMFF. CDR3 in DNA: TGTGCTCTTGGGGACCTTTCTCGCCGAAAAACCTTCCTACAGGGGGATACGTTTTGGTCCCGACAGATGTTTTTC.

By sample share, this clone is large. This sequence joins TRDV1 and TRDJ1; 8 bases are a match to TRDD3. The J segment lost 2 bases and the V segment lost 4 bases, leaving 18 bases of the junction unmatched. The V gene's germline CDR1 is TSWWSYY and CDR2 QGS. The CDR3 is made up of 19 amino acids. CDR3 region: CALGASPRVQGGYTDKLIF. The CDR3 DNA sequence: TGTGCTCTTGGGGCCAGTCCTAGGGTCCAAGGGGGATATACCGATAAACTCATCTTT.

Judged by abundance, this clone is medium-sized (0.01 to 0.1%). V is TRAV38-2/DV8 and J is TRDJ1; 7 nucleotides align to TRDD3. The ends lost 4 bases at V and 2 bases at J; junction bases unmatched: 29. Germline loops: CDR1 TSESDYY, CDR2 QEAYKQQN. This CDR3 contains 22 residues. CDR3 residues: CAYRFVSPRRILGPCPTDKLIF. In nucleotides, the CDR3 is TGTGCTTATAGGTTCGTTTCCCCTCGGCGAATACTGGGGCCCTGCCCGACCGATAAACTCATCTTT.

Here the J gene is TRDJ1 and the V gene is not called; TRDD3, the table's D call, was not compared with the DNA. The CDR3 is 18 amino acids. CDR3 protein: CSGINAEYMGTYTDKLIF. For the CDR3, the DNA is TGCAGTGGTATCAACGCAGAGTACATGGGAACGTACACCGATAAACTCATCTTT.

The J gene was identified as TRDJ2, and no V gene was called; the table names TRDD3, a call not compared with the DNA. This CDR3 spans 29 amino acids. For the CDR3, the DNA is TGCAGTGGTATCAACGCAGAGTACATGGGGAGCAAGGTTTTTCGTAATGATGCCTGTGGTAGTGCTTTGACAGCACAACTCTTCTTT. Residues: CSGINAEYMGSKVFRNDACGSALTAQLFF.

This clone was picked up a small number of times. Only one base separates this from a far larger clonotype, so it likely reflects a read error. This specimen includes other DNA sequences encoding the same CDR3. The rearrangement uses TRDV1 and TRDJ1, with a tentative D call TRDD3 (5 bases). This CDR3 is built from 20 residues. Deletions cut 0 bases from V and 0 bases from J, with 23 bases between. Germline lookup yields CDR1 TSWWSYY and CDR2 QGS. Here the CDR3 DNA reads TGTGCTCTTGGGGAACTAGCACGTGTATGCCGGGGGGGGTACACCGATAAACTCATCTTT. It translates to CALGELARVCRGGYTDKLIF.

Only a few counts were recorded for this clone. This likely came from a read error, as a far larger clone is one base away. The J gene is TRDJ1, the V gene TRDV3; 11 bases are a match to TRDD3. Trimming removed 5 bases from V and 0 bases from J; junction bases left unmatched: 41. Germline CDR1 is TVYSNPD and CDR2 is GDNSRS (reference sequence). The CDR3 runs to 26 residues. This CDR3 reads CAVFSKGLPTGGGPPGGYPYTDKLIF. The CDR3 DNA is TGTGCCGTTTTTAGTAAGGGCCTTCCTACCGGTGGTGGCCCTCCTGGGGGATACCCCTACACCGATAAACTCATCTTT.

Relative to its sample, this clone is large. The gene calls are TRDV1 and TRDJ1; the D gene could be TRDD2 or TRDD3 (5 bases each). Germline CDR1 is TSWWSYY and CDR2 is QGS. Trimming stripped 0 bases from V and 2 bases from J, with 34 bases between. The CDR3 length is 23 residues. This CDR3 reads CALGELWAFFHPLGPRRTDKLIF. CDR3 in DNA: TGTGCTCTTGGGGAACTGTGGGCCTTCTTCCATCCGCTGGGTCCCAGAAGGACCGATAAACTCATCTTT.

In its sample, this clone is large (0.1 to 1%). The gene calls are TRDV3 and TRDJ1, with D hard to call. Trimming shortened V by 4 bases and J by 1 base, and 13 bases separated the two germline ends. The CDR3 spans 13 residues. Germline V gene lookup returns CDR1 TVYSNPD and CDR2 GDNSRS (reference sequence). The CDR3: CASAPKGTDKLIF. The DNA for the CDR3 is TGTGCCTCCGCCCCCAAGGGCACCGATAAACTCATCTTT.

This clone has more than one count but fewer than ten. This sequence is one base from a far larger clone and is likely a read error. The chain carries TRDV1 and TRDJ1, with D possibly matching TRDD3 (5 bases). Germline V gene lookup returns CDR1 TSWWSYY and CDR2 QGS. V lost 0 bases and J 0 bases, leaving 23 bases between the germline ends. The CDR3 length is 20 residues. CDR3 DNA sequence: TGTGCTCTTGGGGAACTAGCCCGTGTATGCCAGGGGGGGTACACCGATAAACTCATCTTT. Protein product: CALGELARVCQGGYTDKLIF.

In this sample, this clone is hyperexpanded. The chain links TRDV1 to TRDJ1, with 9 bases fitting TRDD3. This CDR3 is built from 19 residues. V was pared by 6 bases and J by 0 bases, with 17 bases of the junction left unmatched. Per the germline V gene, CDR1 is TSWWSYY and CDR2 is QGS. The CDR3 nucleotides read TGTGCTCTTGGCCTTATCCCCTCTGGGGGATGGGGGTACACCGATAAACTCATCTTT. It encodes CALGLIPSGGWGYTDKLIF.